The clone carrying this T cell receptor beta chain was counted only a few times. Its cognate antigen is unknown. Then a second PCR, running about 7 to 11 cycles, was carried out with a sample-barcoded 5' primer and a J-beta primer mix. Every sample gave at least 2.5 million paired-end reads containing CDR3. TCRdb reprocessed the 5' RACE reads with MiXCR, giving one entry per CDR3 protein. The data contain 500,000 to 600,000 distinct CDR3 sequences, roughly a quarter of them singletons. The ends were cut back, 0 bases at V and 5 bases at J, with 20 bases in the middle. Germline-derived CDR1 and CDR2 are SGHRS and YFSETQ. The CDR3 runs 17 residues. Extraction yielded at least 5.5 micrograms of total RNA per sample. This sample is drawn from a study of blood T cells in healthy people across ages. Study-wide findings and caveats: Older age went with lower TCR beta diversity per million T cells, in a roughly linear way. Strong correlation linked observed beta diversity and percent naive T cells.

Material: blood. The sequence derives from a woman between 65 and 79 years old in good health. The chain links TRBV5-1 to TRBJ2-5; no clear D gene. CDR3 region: CASSLASEAHSRETQYF. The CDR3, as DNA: TGCGCCAGCAGCTTGGCCAGCGAGGCTCATTCGAGGGAGACCCAGTACTTC.